A selection of T cell receptor beta chains follows, all from one sample in a study of blood T cell repertoires in COVID-19. Generated by immunoSEQ multiplex PCR, the TCRdb table keeps only in-frame clones and is missing some. The table records some 200,000 clones, roughly 84% of them present only once. The specimen was peripheral blood. These receptors were taken from a man aged 50-60 years who had recovered from COVID-19. Both conserved end residues are part of each CDR3. The D gene is left open where the match is weak. Clone size is shown for a subset of rows, as once, few, many or a class of expanded clone.

>-|TRBV18|-|TRBJ2-1
CASSPGLNDNEQFF
TGTGCCAGCTCACCGGGACTGAACGACAATGAGCAGTTCTTC
>TRBD1|TRBV7-9|-|TRBJ2-7
CASSGRTGTDEQYF
TGTGCCAGCAGCGGAAGGACAGGGACCGACGAGCAGTACTTC
>-|TRBV3-1/TRBV3-2|once|TRBJ2-7
CASSQDRRPSYEQYF
TGTGCCAGCAGCCAAGATCGCAGGCCCTCCTACGAGCAGTACTTC
>-|TRBV10-2|few|TRBJ2-7
CASSLSYEQYF
TGCGCCAGCAGCCTCTCCTACGAGCAGTACTTC
>-|TRBV28|-|TRBJ2-6
CASSLSGYGANVLTF
TGTGCCAGCAGTTTATCGGGGTATGGGGCCAACGTCCTGACTTTC
>-|TRBV25-1|once|TRBJ2-1
CASSEPPGSYNEQFF
TGTGCCAGCAGTGAGCCCCCGGGCTCCTACAATGAGCAGTTCTTC
>TRBD1|TRBV19|-|TRBJ2-3
CASSIDSTGGPQYF
TGTGCCAGTAGTATAGATAGTACAGGGGGTCCGCAGTATTTT
>TRBD2|TRBV28|-|TRBJ2-1
CASSLGAGGLGEQFF
TGTGCCAGCAGTTTAGGGGCGGGAGGCTTGGGTGAGCAGTTCTTC
>TRBD1|TRBV5-6|-|TRBJ2-7
CASSPADRGFSYEQYF
TGTGCCAGCAGCCCAGCGGACAGGGGGTTTTCCTACGAGCAGTACTTC
>TRBD1|TRBV30|-|TRBJ1-1
CAWSRQGHTEAFF
TGTGCCTGGAGTAGACAGGGGCACACTGAAGCTTTCTTT
>TRBD1|TRBV18|-|TRBJ2-2
CASSLRTGERDTGGELFF
TGTGCCAGCTCACTCCGGACAGGGGAAAGGGATACTGGCGGGGAGCTGTTTTTT
>TRBD1|TRBV30|once|TRBJ2-7
CAWSVGTGAYEQYF
TGTGCCTGGAGTGTAGGGACAGGGGCCTACGAGCAGTACTTC
>-|TRBV2|-|TRBJ2-1
CASGLQFPSYNEQFF
TGTGCCAGCGGACTACAGTTTCCCTCCTACAATGAGCAGTTCTTC
>TRBD1|TRBV25-1|-|TRBJ1-5
CASSEWGQDSNQPQHF
TGTGCCAGCAGTGAATGGGGACAGGATAGCAATCAGCCCCAGCATTTT
>TRBD1|TRBV6-2/TRBV6-3|-|TRBJ2-1
CASSYRGQGSNEQFF
TGTGCCAGCAGTTACAGGGGACAGGGGAGTAATGAGCAGTTCTTC
>-|TRBV10-2|-|TRBJ1-1
CASRRGAMNTEAFF
TGCGCCAGCAGGCGGGGGGCGATGAACACTGAAGCTTTCTTT
>-|TRBV15|-|TRBJ1-5
CATSYRSSNQPQHF
TGTGCCACCAGCTATCGGTCATCCAATCAGCCCCAGCATTTT
>-|TRBV5-4|-|TRBJ2-5
CASSPQYQETQYF
TGTGCCAGCAGCCCACAGTACCAAGAGACCCAGTACTTC
>-|TRBV4-1|-|TRBJ2-1
CASSQGPGLPPYAYNEQFF
TGCGCCAGCAGCCAAGGTCCTGGACTACCCCCATATGCCTACAATGAGCAGTTCTTC
>TRBD1|TRBV27|-|TRBJ2-5
CASSLRTGGQETQYF
TGTGCCAGCAGTTTACGGACAGGGGGCCAAGAGACCCAGTACTTC
>-|TRBV6-5|-|TRBJ2-7
CASRSSYEQYF
TGTGCCAGCAGGAGCTCCTACGAGCAGTACTTC
>-|TRBV27|-|TRBJ1-5
CASSLWQYQPQHF
TGTGCCAGCAGTTTGTGGCAGTATCAGCCCCAGCATTTT
>TRBD2|TRBV5-1|-|TRBJ2-1
CASSLVGGSPAREQFF
TGCGCCAGCAGCTTGGTCGGCGGGAGTCCCGCCCGGGAGCAGTTCTTC
>TRBD2|TRBV7-2|few|TRBJ2-4
CASSLSGVLAKNIQYF
TGTGCCAGCAGCTTGAGCGGGGTATTAGCCAAAAACATTCAGTACTTC
>-|TRBV18|-|TRBJ1-1
CASSLRTVNTEAFF
TGTGCCAGCTCACTCCGCACAGTCAACACTGAAGCTTTCTTT
>TRBD2|TRBV9|-|TRBJ2-3
CASRETSGRVSSTDTQYF
TGTGCCAGCAGGGAGACTAGCGGGAGAGTATCTAGCACAGATACGCAGTATTTT
>TRBD1|TRBV27|-|TRBJ1-5
CASQSLGNRGDQPQHF
TGTGCCAGCCAATCTCTCGGGAACAGGGGGGATCAGCCCCAGCATTTT
>-|TRBV11-2|-|TRBJ2-2
CASSLPILRMNTGELFF
TGTGCCAGCAGCTTACCGATTTTGCGGATGAACACCGGGGAGCTGTTTTTT
>TRBD1|TRBV5-8|-|TRBJ2-5
CASSLGTGAYQETQYF
TGTGCCAGCAGCTTGGGGACAGGGGCGTACCAAGAGACCCAGTACTTC
>TRBD1|TRBV7-9|-|TRBJ2-7
CASSLAATRQGAYEQYF
TGTGCCAGCAGCTTAGCTGCGACAAGACAGGGGGCTTACGAGCAGTACTTC
>TRBD1|TRBV10-3|-|TRBJ2-3
CAIGTGGMAVTDTQYF
TGTGCCATAGGAACAGGGGGCATGGCAGTCACAGATACGCAGTATTTT
>TRBD1|TRBV28|-|TRBJ1-2
CASSQGARPGYTF
TGTGCCAGCAGTCAGGGGGCCCGGCCTGGCTACACCTTC
>-|TRBV28|-|TRBJ1-3
CASSLPGRNTIYF
TGTGCCAGCAGTTTACCAGGGAGAAACACCATATATTTT
>TRBD2|TRBV28|few|TRBJ2-2
CASSPGTSGKGELFF
TGTGCCAGCAGTCCCGGGACTAGCGGGAAAGGGGAGCTGTTTTTT
>TRBD1|TRBV27|-|TRBJ1-4
CASSPRQGANLNEKLFF
TGTGCCAGCAGTCCGAGACAGGGGGCGAACCTTAATGAAAAACTGTTTTTT
>TRBD2|TRBV2|once|TRBJ2-7
CASRPGLARYEQYF
TGTGCCAGCAGGCCGGGACTAGCTCGTTACGAGCAGTACTTC
>TRBD2|TRBV5-8|once|TRBJ2-7
CASSSLGTSGRGEQYF
TGTGCCAGCAGCTCGTTAGGGACTAGCGGGAGGGGCGAGCAGTACTTC
>TRBD2|TRBV7-9|-|TRBJ2-5
CASSLVIGGRVETQYF
TGTGCCAGCAGCTTAGTTATCGGCGGGAGGGTTGAGACCCAGTACTTC
>-|TRBV2|-|TRBJ1-5
CASSQQLNQPQHF
TGTGCCAGCTCGCAGCAACTAAATCAGCCCCAGCATTTT
>TRBD1|TRBV20-1|-|TRBJ1-2
CSASTTDRGYGYTF
TGCAGTGCTAGTACTACCGACAGGGGGTATGGCTACACCTTC
>TRBD1|TRBV7-9|-|TRBJ2-7
CATSGQGASGEQYF
TGTGCCACCTCAGGACAGGGGGCATCTGGCGAGCAGTACTTC
>-|TRBV28|-|TRBJ2-2
CASSLLGAGTGELFF
TGTGCCAGCAGTTTGCTCGGAGCGGGCACCGGGGAGCTGTTTTTT
>TRBD1|TRBV5-1|-|TRBJ1-5
CASSFGTGEGQPQHF
TGCGCCAGCAGCTTCGGGACAGGGGAGGGTCAGCCCCAGCATTTT
>TRBD1|TRBV6-5|few|TRBJ2-1
CASRTGTAYNEQFF
TGTGCCAGCAGAACCGGGACAGCCTACAATGAGCAGTTCTTC
>TRBD1|TRBV5-1|once|TRBJ2-5
CASSVGQAQETQYF
TGCGCCAGCAGCGTGGGACAGGCACAAGAGACCCAGTACTTC
>-|TRBV5-1|-|TRBJ2-7
CASSPLSGETTFYEQYF
TGCGCCAGCAGCCCGCTGAGCGGTGAGACTACTTTTTACGAGCAGTACTTC